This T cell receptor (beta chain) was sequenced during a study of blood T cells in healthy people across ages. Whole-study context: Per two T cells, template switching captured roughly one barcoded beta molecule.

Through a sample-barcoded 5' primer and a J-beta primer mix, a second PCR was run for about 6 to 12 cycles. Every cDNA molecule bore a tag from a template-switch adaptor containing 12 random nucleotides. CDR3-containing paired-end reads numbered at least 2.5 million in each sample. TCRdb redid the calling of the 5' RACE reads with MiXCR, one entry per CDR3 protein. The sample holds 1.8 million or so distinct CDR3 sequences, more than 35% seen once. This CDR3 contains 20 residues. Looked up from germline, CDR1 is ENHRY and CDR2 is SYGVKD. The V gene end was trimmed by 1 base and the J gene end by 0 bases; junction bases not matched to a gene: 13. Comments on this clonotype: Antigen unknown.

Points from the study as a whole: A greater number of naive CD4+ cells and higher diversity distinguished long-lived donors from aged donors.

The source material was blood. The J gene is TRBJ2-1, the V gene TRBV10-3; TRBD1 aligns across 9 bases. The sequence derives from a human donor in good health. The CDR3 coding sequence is TGTGCCATCAGTGAGTTTACAGGGGGCCCCAGGTTTGGCTCCTACAATGAGCAGTTCTTC. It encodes CAISEFTGGPRFGSYNEQFF.